These 4 T cell receptor beta chains came from one sample sequenced in a study of cytomegalovirus exposure and HLA in healthy donors. The method was immunoSEQ multiplex PCR; TCRdb's version includes in-frame clones alone and lacks a portion of them. The sample gives almost 75,000 clones, around four fifths of which show up once; 3% is in the top ten. The sequencing input was PBMCs. These TCRs come from a man younger than 40 in good health and CMV-seronegative.

The chain joins TRBV7-2 to TRBJ1-3; 7 bases are shared with TRBD1. With V trimmed by 5 bases and J by 5 bases, 6 bases remained unmatched. Germline lookup yields CDR1 SGHTA and CDR2 FQGNSA. The CDR3 runs to 14 residues. CDR3: CASSPQGSRNTIYF. CDR3 nucleotides: TGTGCCAGCAGCCCACAGGGGAGTAGAAACACCATATATTTT. Full variable domain (remainder filled in from reference TRBV7-2 and TRBJ1-3): GAGVSQSPSNKVTEKGKDVELRCDPISGHTALYWYRQSLGQGLEFLIYFQGNSAPDKSGLPSDRFSAERTGGSVSTLTIQRTQQEDSAVYLCASSPQGSRNTIYFGEGSWLTVV.

The table lists this clone with a few counts. This rearrangement joins TRBV5-1 to TRBJ2-1; 14 nucleotides align to TRBD2. The J segment lost 6 bases and the V segment lost 4 bases, leaving 6 bases of the junction unmatched. CDR3 size: 16 residues. Germline loops: CDR1 SGHRS, CDR2 YFSETQ. The CDR3 DNA reads TGCGCCAGCAGCGGGGGACTAGCGGGAGTCGCCAATGAGCAGTTCTTC. Its translation: CASSGGLAGVANEQFF.

The rearrangement links TRBV6-5 to TRBJ2-7; tentatively, D is TRBD1 (6 bases). Germline values: CDR1 MNHEY, CDR2 SVGAGI. The CDR3 contains 15 residues. V lost 5 bases and J 2 bases, leaving 16 bases between the germline ends. The CDR3 is CASSPDGTNPYEQYV. The CDR3 bases are TGTGCCAGCAGTCCCGACGGGACAAACCCCTACGAGCAGTACGTC.

This chain connects TRBV27 to TRBJ2-1; a weak D match, TRBD1 (5 bases). In germline, CDR1 is MNHEY, CDR2 SMNVEV (reference sequence). V gave up 6 bases and J gave up 8 bases, with 17 bases separating them. This CDR3 spans 14 amino acids. CDR3 sequence reads: CASSINQGEDEQFF. In nucleotides, the CDR3 is TGTGCCAGCAGCATCAATCAGGGTGAGGATGAGCAGTTCTTC.